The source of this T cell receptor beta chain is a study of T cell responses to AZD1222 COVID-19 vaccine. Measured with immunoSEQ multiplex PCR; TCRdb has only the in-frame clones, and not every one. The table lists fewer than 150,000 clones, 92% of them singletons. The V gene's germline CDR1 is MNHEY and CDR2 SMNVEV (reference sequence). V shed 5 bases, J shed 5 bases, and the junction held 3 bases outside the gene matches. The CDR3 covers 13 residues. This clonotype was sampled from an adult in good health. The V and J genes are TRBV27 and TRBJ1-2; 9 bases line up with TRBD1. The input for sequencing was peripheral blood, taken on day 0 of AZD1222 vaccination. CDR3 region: CASSIGTGYGYTF. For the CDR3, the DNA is TGTGCCAGCAGTATCGGGACAGGGTATGGCTACACCTTC.